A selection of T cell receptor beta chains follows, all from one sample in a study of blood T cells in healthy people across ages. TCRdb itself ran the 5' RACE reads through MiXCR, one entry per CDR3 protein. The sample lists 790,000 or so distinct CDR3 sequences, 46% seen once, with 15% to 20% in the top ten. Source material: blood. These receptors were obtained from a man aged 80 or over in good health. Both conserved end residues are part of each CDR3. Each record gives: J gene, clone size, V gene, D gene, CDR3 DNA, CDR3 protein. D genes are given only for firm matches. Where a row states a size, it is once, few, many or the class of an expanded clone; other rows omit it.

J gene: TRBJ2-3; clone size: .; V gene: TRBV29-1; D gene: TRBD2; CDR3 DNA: TGCAGCGTTGAAGCGAGCGGGGAACCGGATACGCAGTATTTT; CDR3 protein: CSVEASGEPDTQYF
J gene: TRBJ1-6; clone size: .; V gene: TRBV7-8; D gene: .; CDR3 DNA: TGTGCCAGCAGCTTAGCAGGGGATCGTTCACCCCTCCACTTT; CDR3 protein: CASSLAGDRSPLHF
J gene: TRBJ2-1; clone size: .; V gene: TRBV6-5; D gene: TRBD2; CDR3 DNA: TGTGCCAGCAAGCGGGAGGGGAGCTCCTACAATGAGCAGTTCTTC; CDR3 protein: CASKREGSSYNEQFF
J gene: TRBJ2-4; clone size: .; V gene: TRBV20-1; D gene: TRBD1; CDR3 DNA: TGCAGTGCTAGAGGAAGGGACAGGGATCTAGCCAAAAACATTCAGTACTTC; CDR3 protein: CSARGRDRDLAKNIQYF
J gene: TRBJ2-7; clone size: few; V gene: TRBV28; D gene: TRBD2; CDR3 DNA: TGTGCCAGCACTACCATTCGCGGGGGCGAGCAGTACTTC; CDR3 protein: CASTTIRGGEQYF
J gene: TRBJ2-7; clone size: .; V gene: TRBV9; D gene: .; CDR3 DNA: TGTGCCAGCAGCGTTGGTCACTACGAGCAGTACTTC; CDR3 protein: CASSVGHYEQYF
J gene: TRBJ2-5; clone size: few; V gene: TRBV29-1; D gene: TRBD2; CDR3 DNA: TGCAGCGTACCCCGCGGTAGCGGGAGGGTCAGGGAGCAGTACTTC; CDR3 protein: CSVPRGSGRVREQYF
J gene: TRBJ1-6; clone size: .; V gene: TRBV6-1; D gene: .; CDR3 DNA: TGTGCCAGCAGTGAACAGGGGATCAATTCACCCCTCCACTTT; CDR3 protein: CASSEQGINSPLHF
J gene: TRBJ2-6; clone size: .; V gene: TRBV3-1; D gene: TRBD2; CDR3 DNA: TGTGCCAGCAGCCCGAAGCTAGCGGACCTCTCTGGGGCCAACGTCCTGACTTTC; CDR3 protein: CASSPKLADLSGANVLTF
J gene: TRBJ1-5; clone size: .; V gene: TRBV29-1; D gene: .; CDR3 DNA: TGCAGCGTTGAAGGGACACCGGGTGCGCCCCAGCATTTT; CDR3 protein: CSVEGTPGAPQHF
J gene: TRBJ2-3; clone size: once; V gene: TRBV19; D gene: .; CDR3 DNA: TGTGCCAGCTACGAAGTCGGTACGCAGTATTTT; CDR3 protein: CASYEVGTQYF
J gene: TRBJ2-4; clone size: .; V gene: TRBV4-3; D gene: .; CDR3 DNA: TGCGCCAGCAGCCAAGATCCGGGCCGGGCCAAAAACATTCAGTACTTC; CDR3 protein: CASSQDPGRAKNIQYF
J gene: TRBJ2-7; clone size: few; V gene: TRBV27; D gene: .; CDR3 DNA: TGTGCCAGCAGTTACAAGACTGGGGGAGATGGCGAGCAGTACTTC; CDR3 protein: CASSYKTGGDGEQYF
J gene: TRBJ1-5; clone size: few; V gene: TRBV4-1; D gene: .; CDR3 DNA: TGCGCCAGCAGCCAAACCGAGGCAGGGACGAGCAATCAGCCCCAGCATTTT; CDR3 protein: CASSQTEAGTSNQPQHF